Included here is one T cell receptor (beta chain) sequence, with context. Its recognized antigen is unknown. No per-base quality is available; no much larger clone lies one base away. The protocol used for the library was the immunoSEQ multiplex PCR assay. The multiplex PCR relied on a mix of 60 forward primers for TCR Vbeta segments and 13 reverse primers for TCR Jbeta segments. A multiplex PCR assay on genomic DNA amplified the CDR3 region of rearranged TCR beta genes. The Illumina HiSeq System was used to sequence the amplified TCR beta libraries as 87-base-pair reads. Regarding the original processing steps: In a later analysis, some 80 million unique TCR beta chains were counted across the approximately 670 repertoires, and around 11 million of these chains were shared by at least two donors. Raw reads were error-corrected and collapsed into unique sequences by a nearest-neighbor algorithm in which closely related sequences were merged to remove PCR and sequencing errors. Alignment of CDR3 sequences to IMGT reference sequences was used to assign V, D and J gene segments. Each retained sequence needed at least a six-nucleotide match to both a V gene segment and a J gene segment. A rearrangement was called productive if the CDR3 had no stop codons and remained in frame with V and J, and every other rearrangement was called non-productive. Following IMGT convention, CDR3 was defined as the stretch from the second conserved V-encoded cysteine up to the conserved J-encoded phenylalanine. Sequences without an unambiguous match to a single V gene segment were excluded from the earlier analysis of 500 to 700 of the donors. In an earlier analysis of 450 to 750 of the donors, a V segment was called functional when productive rearrangements were above 56.7%, and segregating when the standard deviation between donors exceeded 5%. A statistical classification framework was built to diagnose cytomegalovirus status from the catalog of TCR beta chain sequences. In a later analysis, TCR nucleotide sequences were compared against IMGT/GENE-DB human TR gene sequences so that V and J genes could be assigned. A later analysis assigned CDR3 sequences and most-parsimonious VDJ recombination scenarios with the TCRdist pipeline. In a later analysis, each TCR beta chain was defined by its CDR3 amino acid sequence together with its V-gene family, and reads without a unique V-gene family were excluded. In a later analysis, around 600 highly shared, low-generation-probability nucleotide sequences were removed to address suspected cross-contamination and a sequencing artifact. In a later analysis, a clonal expansion index for each public chain was calculated from normalized within-repertoire ranks of inferred template counts. A later analysis computed generation probabilities with a VDJ recombination model fitted to out-of-frame rearrangements, and checked the results against IGoR. A later analysis scored TCR-TCR, TCR-HLA and TCR-CMV co-occurrence with hypergeometric tests, applying a repertoire-size bias correction to TCR pairs. In a later analysis, false discovery rates were estimated by permuting HLA or CMV assignments 20 times. In a later analysis, co-occurring TCRs were grouped using DBSCAN, with TCRdist sequence similarity added in when clustering inside HLA-allele-positive subsets. Co-occurrence clustering excluded repertoires with fewer than 30,000 or more than 120,000 public chains, plus five with anomalous nucleotide sharing. Not all clones reach the TCRdb copy of this immuneACCESS table, which keeps in-frame sequences only. Checked studies attribute under half of the gap to unresolved V genes and leave the rest unexplained. Clone size and V and J calls were adopted from that table, with D and trimming inferred from the DNA. The table for this sample lists approximately 180,000 clones; roughly 90% of them were counted only once. The ten largest clones take up roughly 0.2% of the sample.

For CDR1 and CDR2, the germline V gene (reference sequence) lists SEHNR and FQNEAQ. At the junction V is shortened by 5 bases and J by 3 bases, with 14 bases in between. From the cysteine up to the phenylalanine, the CDR3 has a length of 14 residues. Only the CDR3 portion is preserved as DNA: 42 bases, with reading frame beginning at the first base. The data stem from a study of cytomegalovirus exposure and HLA in healthy donors (dated by TCRdb to between 2016 and 2019). Background for the entire study: An earlier analysis of approximately 590 of the donors reported 276 Gb of sequence data and 100 million to 130 million unique TCR beta sequences from about 179 million T cells. Typing coverage varied by locus: roughly 620-640 donors for A, B, C, DRB1 and DQB1; approximately 500 for DQA1; some 610 for DPA1; fewer than 480 for DPB1. Along with the roughly 670-subject first cohort, a separate validation cohort of around 110 different subjects was used. All discovery cohort repertoires had been generated using a single sequencing platform. Approximately 310 gigabases of sequencing data and 70 million to 100 million unique TCR sequences were included in an early release covering around 600 HLA-typed donors. To predict cytomegalovirus infection status, the study brought together high-throughput TCR immunosequencing, statistical association of individual TCRs with disease status, and machine learning. An earlier analysis of some 500 of the donors applied high-throughput TCR beta sequencing to assess whether each TCR beta V gene segment acted as functional or pseudogenic. HLA typing covered class I and class II loci at four-digit resolution. In a later genetic analysis, genome-wide SNP genotypes for about 65% of the roughly 670 donors were used, and that subset was treated as a discovery cohort. Using immunosequencing, the study profiled T cell repertoires from some 670 subjects and related those repertoires to cytomegalovirus serostatus. The genetic ancestry cluster associated with self-reported Caucasian donors included over 80% of the 398 genotyped donors. Four or five DR-DQ haplotypes were handled as single units for association and clustering, since linkage in the cohort was strong. Alongside the repertoire data, information on donor age, sex, ethnicity and CMV serostatus was compiled. The later analysis used no new phenotypic data to find candidate immune exposures, relying instead on TCR beta sequences and their occurrence across donors. Among under 450 genotyped donors of the cohort, an average of roughly 240,000 unique TCR beta nucleotide sequences were sequenced per donor, roughly a sixth of them non-productive. To study patterns of TCR occurrence, a later analysis re-analyzed previously published TCR beta repertoires from just over 650 donors and added high-resolution HLA genotyping. The study aimed to test whether cataloging public T cell receptors could reveal signatures of past pathogen exposure.

In total, over 600 healthy bone marrow donors made up the cohort. All cohort members were sampled while nominally healthy, although unrecorded immune exposures were likely present. The donor tested CMV seronegative, placing the donor among the 350 to 400 seronegative members of the cohort. Every donor gave a peripheral blood sample, and the peripheral blood mononuclear cells from that sample were used for TCR beta sequencing. The Qiagen DNeasy Blood Extraction Kit was used to extract genomic DNA from the blood cell samples. On the study overall, not on this receptor specifically: Strong co-occurrence of HLA alleles, especially DR and DQ, made assigning TCR associations to individual alleles difficult. Several of the top co-occurrence clusters appeared to be linked to parvovirus B19, influenza, CMV and Epstein-Barr virus, according to a later analysis. In an earlier analysis of 587 of the donors, most TCR beta V segments appeared in productive rearrangements about 90% or about 30% of the time, broadly matching IMGT annotations. In a later analysis, TCR association rates were found to vary across HLA loci, with the most associated TCRs seen for DRB1 alleles and the fewest for HLA-C alleles. The only immune exposure information available for the cohort was CMV serostatus. A group of highly shared sequence variants was considered likely to be a technical artifact of the sequencing pipeline. The classifier was reported to diagnose cytomegalovirus status with high specificity and sensitivity in both the original and validation cohorts. Linkage disequilibrium might explain the correlated functional status among segregating V segments, but an unknown experimental factor could not be ruled out. While some public TCRs were present in many individuals, most TCR sequences turned up only very rarely across donors. The 87-base-pair reads could not distinguish some IMGT-functional V segments, including TRBV6-2 and TRBV6-3, so those segments were excluded. In a later analysis, most CMV-associated TCR beta chains were found to appear HLA-restricted, with HLA associations seemingly driven largely by CMV exposure. A further reported finding was that TCR beta sequences accurately predicted the HLA-A and HLA-B alleles for most subjects in the first cohort. The authors suggested that the approach could potentially be generalized to other disease states and immunological phenotypes. A later genetic analysis reported fewer N-insertions in productive TCRs among donors in an Asian-associated ancestry cluster than the approximately 700-donor mean. Roughly 17 rarely observed V segments, including chromosome 9 orphons, were excluded from the earlier analysis of some 590 of the donors because counts were too low. In a later analysis, HLA-associated TCR beta chains showed more clonal expansion and lower generation probabilities than non-associated chains that were equally common. Three of the identified cytomegalovirus-associated TCR beta chains were confirmed in vitro to be specific for cytomegalovirus antigens. A later genetic analysis associated a missense DCLRE1C variant with V-gene and J-gene trimming of TCR beta chains, and an independent cohort replicated the association. Because HLA typing was missing for some donors at each locus, association tests included only the typed subset. The study gave a list of over 150 TCR beta chains associated with cytomegalovirus. Specific HLA alleles were associated with roughly 17,000 TCR beta sequences at a false discovery rate of 0.05 in a later analysis. In this cohort, only TCR beta chains were sequenced, and detectable features were limited by the absence of alpha or paired-chain data. Roughly uniform sequencing depth across donors was assumed in presence/absence analyses, although this assumption may not hold.

The clonotype originates from a girl in the first two years of life in good health and CMV-seronegative. The sequenced sample was PBMCs. The V and J segments used are TRBV7-9 and TRBJ2-7, with the D gene not confidently named. The CDR3 reads as follows: CASSRLNTGYEQYF. The DNA sequence is given as TGTGCCAGCAGCCGGTTAAATACGGGCTACGAGCAGTACTTC.